This T cell receptor beta chain was recorded in a study of identifying expanded T cells in peripheral blood. Remarks on this clone: Its antigen is not known.

Measured with immunoSEQ multiplex PCR; TCRdb has only the in-frame clones, and not every one. The repertoire has roughly 82,000 clones, 70% to 90% of them found once; the top ten carry 15% to 20%. Study-level points and caveats: Over around two and four weeks, about 15 and 19 clones changed, versus 1.2 between replicates.

Germline lookup yields CDR1 SGHRS and CDR2 YFSETQ. This CDR3 region has 15 residues. Trimming took 4 bases from V and 1 from J, leaving 15 bases between them. During the collection period, no donor immune events like infections were recorded. Source material: blood. The rearrangement joins TRBV5-1 to TRBJ2-7; TRBD1 is a possible D gene (6 bases). The receptor was derived from a person aged 18-70 years in good health. The CDR3 loop is CASSPQTGLSYEQYF. The CDR3, as DNA: TGCGCCAGCAGCCCCCAGACAGGTTTATCCTACGAGCAGTACTTC.